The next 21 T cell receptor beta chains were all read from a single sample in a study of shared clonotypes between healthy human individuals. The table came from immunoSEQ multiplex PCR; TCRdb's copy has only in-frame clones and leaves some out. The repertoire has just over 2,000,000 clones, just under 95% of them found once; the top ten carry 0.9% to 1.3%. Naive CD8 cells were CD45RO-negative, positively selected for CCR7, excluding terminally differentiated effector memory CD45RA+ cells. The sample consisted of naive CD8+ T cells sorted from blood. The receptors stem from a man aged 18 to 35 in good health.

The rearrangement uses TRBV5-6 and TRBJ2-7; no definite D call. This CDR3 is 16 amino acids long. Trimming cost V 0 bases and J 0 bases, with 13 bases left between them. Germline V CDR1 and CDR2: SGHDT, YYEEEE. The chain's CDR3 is CASSLEESLSSYEQYF. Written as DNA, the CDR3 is TGTGCCAGCAGCTTGGAAGAATCTCTCAGCTCCTACGAGCAGTACTTC.

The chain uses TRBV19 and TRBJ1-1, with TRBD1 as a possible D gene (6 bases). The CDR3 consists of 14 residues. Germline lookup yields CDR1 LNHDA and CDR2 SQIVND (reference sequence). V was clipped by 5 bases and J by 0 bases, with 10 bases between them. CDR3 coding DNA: TGTGCCAGTAGTTTTCAGGGGATGAACACTGAAGCTTTCTTT. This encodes CASSFQGMNTEAFF.

CDR3 nucleotides: TGCGCCAGCAGTCAATTATCCCGGCTGGCAGAGGGCTACACCTTC. Translated: CASSQLSRLAEGYTF. V is TRBV23-1 and J is TRBJ1-2; D ambiguous. TRBV23-1 is an ORF for which the function is uncertain. CDR3 size: 15 residues. Deletions cut 1 base from V and 8 bases from J, with 17 bases between.

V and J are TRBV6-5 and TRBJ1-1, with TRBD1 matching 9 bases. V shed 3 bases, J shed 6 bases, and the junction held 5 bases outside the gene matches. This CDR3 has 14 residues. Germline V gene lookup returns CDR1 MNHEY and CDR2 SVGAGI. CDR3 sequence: CASSYGQGWPEAFF. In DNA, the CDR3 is TGTGCCAGCAGTTATGGACAGGGGTGGCCTGAAGCTTTCTTT.

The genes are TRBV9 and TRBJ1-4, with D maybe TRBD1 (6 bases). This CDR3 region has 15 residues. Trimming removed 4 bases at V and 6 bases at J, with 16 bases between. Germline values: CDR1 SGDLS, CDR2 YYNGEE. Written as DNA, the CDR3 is TGTGCCAGCAGCACCGAGGGGGTTTATTATGAAAAACTGTTTTTT. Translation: CASSTEGVYYEKLFF.

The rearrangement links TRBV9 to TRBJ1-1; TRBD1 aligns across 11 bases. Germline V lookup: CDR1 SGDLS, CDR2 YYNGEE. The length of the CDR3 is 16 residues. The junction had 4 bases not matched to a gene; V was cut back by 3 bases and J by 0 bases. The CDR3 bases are TGTGCCAGCAGCGCCGGGACAGGGGGGCTGAACACTGAAGCTTTCTTT. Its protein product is CASSAGTGGLNTEAFF.

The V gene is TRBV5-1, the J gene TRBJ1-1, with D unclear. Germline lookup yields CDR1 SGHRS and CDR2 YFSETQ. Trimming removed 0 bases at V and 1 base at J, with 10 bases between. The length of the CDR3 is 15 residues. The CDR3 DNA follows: TGCGCCAGCAGCTTGGTGATTACAGAGAACACTGAAGCTTTCTTT. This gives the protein CASSLVITENTEAFF.

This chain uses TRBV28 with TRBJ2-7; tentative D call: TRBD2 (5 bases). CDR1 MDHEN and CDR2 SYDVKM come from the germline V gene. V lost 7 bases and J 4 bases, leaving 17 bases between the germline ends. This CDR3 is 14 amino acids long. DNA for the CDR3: TGTGCCAGCACTCTTCCGGGAAGGACGTACGAGCAGTACTTC. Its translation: CASTLPGRTYEQYF.

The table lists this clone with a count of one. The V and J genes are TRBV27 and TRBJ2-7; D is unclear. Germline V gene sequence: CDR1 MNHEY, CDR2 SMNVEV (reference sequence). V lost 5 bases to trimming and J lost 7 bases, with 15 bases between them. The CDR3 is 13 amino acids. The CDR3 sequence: CASSPLPVGEQYF. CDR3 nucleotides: TGTGCCAGCAGTCCCCTCCCGGTCGGGGAGCAGTACTTC.

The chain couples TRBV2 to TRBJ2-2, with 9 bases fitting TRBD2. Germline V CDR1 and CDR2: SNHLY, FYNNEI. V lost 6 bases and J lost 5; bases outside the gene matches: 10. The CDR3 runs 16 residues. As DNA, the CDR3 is TGTGCCAGCAGACCGGGACTAGCCCTCGGAACCGGGGAGCTGTTTTTT. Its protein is CASRPGLALGTGELFF. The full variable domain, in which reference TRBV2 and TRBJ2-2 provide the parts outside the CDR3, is EPEVTQTPSHQVTQMGQEVILRCVPISNHLYFYWYRQILGQKVEFLVSFYNNEISEKSEIFDDQFSVERPDGSNFTLKIRSTKLEDSAMYFCASRPGLALGTGELFFGEGSRLTVL.

In DNA form, the CDR3 reads TGCAGCGGATTAGCGGGACTAGCCAAAAACATTCAGTACTTC. It translates to CSGLAGLAKNIQYF. This chain uses TRBV29-1 with TRBJ2-4, with 8 bases identical to TRBD2. This CDR3 contains 14 residues. CDR1 SQVTM and CDR2 ANQGSEA come from the germline V gene. V was pared by 7 bases and J by 0 bases, with 5 bases of the junction left unmatched.

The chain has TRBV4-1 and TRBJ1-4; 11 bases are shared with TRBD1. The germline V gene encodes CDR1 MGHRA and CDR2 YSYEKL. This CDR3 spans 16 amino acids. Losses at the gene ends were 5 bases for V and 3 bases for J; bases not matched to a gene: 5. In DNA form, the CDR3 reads TGCGCCAGCAGCACCGGGACAGGGGGTGCTAATGAAAAACTGTTTTTT. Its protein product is CASSTGTGGANEKLFF.

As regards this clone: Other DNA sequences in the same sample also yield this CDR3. CDR3 sequence: CASSLVPGELFF. The DNA of the CDR3 is TGTGCCAGCAGTCTCGTCCCCGGGGAGCTGTTTTTT. The chain joins TRBV7-9 to TRBJ2-2; D is unclear. Trimming removed 6 bases from V and 6 bases from J, with 8 bases in between. From germline, CDR1 is SEHNR and CDR2 FQNEAQ (reference sequence). CDR3 length equals 12 residues.

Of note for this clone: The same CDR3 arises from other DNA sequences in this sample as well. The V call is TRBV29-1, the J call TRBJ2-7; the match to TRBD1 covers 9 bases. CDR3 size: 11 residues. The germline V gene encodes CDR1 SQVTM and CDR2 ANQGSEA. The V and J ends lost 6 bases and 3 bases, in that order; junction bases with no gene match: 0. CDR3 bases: TGCAGCGTGGACAGGGGCTACGAGCAGTACTTC. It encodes CSVDRGYEQYF.

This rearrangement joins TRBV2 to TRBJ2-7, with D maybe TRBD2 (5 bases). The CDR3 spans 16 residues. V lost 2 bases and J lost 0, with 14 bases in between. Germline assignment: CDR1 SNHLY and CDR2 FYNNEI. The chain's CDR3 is CASSEQAGSLSYEQYF. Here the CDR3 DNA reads TGTGCCAGCAGTGAACAGGCGGGCTCCCTCTCCTACGAGCAGTACTTC.

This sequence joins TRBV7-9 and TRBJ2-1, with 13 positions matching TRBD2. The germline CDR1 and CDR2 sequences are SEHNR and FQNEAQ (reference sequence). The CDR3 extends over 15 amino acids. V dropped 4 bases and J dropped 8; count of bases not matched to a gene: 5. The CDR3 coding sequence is TGTGCCAGCAGCTCCGGACTAGCGGGAGTCCATGAGCAGTTCTTC. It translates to CASSSGLAGVHEQFF.

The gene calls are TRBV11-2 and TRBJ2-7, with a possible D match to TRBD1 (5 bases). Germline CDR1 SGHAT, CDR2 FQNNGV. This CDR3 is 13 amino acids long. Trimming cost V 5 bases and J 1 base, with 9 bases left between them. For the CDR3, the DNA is TGTGCCAGCAGCGAAGGGGATTCCTACGAGCAGTACTTC. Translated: CASSEGDSYEQYF.

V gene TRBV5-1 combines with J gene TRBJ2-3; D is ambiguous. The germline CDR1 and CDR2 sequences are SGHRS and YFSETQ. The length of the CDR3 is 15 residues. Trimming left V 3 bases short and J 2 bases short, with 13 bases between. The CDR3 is CASSSPDGYTDTQYF. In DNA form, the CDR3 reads TGCGCCAGCAGCTCTCCTGACGGCTACACAGATACGCAGTATTTT.

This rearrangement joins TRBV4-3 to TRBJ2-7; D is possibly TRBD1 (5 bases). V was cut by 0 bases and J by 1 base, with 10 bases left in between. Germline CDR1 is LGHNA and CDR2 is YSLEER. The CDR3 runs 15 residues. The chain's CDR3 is CASSQDRAPSYEQYF. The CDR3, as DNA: TGCGCCAGCAGCCAAGACAGGGCCCCTTCCTACGAGCAGTACTTC.

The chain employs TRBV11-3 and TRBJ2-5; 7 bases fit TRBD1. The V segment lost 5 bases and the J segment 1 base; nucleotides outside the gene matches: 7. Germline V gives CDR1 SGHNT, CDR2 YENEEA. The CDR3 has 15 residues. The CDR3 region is CASSLRQGGQETQYF. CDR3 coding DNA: TGTGCCAGCAGCCTCAGACAGGGCGGCCAAGAGACCCAGTACTTC.

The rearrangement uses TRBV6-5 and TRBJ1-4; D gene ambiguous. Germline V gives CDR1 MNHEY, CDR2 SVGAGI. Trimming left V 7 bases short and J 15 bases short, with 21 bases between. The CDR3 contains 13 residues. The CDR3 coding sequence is TGTGCCAGCATCTACGAAACCGACGGAACTGTGTTTTTT. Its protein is CASIYETDGTVFF.